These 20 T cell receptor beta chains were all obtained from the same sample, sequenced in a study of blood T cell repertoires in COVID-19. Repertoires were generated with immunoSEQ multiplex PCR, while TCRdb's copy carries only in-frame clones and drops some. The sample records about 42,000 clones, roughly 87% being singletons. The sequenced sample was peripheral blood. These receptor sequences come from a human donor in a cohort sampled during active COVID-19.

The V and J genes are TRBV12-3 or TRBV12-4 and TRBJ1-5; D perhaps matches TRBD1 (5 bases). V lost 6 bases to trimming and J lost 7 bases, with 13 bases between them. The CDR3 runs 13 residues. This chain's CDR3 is CASRRPGEQPQHF. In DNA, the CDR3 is TGTGCCAGCAGAAGACCGGGGGAACAGCCCCAGCATTTT.

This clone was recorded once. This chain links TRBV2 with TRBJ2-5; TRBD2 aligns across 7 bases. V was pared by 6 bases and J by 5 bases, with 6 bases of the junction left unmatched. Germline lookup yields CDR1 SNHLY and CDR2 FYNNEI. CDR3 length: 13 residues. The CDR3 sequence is CASRGGPSETQYF. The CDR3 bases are TGTGCCAGCAGGGGAGGGCCCTCGGAGACCCAGTACTTC.

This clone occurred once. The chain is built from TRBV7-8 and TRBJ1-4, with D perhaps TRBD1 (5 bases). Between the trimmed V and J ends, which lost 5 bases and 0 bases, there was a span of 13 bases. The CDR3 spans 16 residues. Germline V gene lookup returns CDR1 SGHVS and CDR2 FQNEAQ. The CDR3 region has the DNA TGTGCCAGCAGCGCGCCCCTAGGGGCAACTAATGAAAAACTGTTTTTT. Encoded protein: CASSAPLGATNEKLFF.

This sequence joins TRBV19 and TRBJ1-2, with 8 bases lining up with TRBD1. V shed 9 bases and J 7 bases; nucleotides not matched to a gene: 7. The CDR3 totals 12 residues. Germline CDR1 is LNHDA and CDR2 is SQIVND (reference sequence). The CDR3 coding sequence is TGTGCCAGAGAGGACAGGGATTGTGGCTACACCTTC. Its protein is CAREDRDCGYTF. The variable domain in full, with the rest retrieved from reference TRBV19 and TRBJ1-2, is DGGITQSPKYLFRKEGQNVTLSCEQNLNHDAMYWYRQDPGQGLRLIYYSQIVNDFQKGDIAEGYSVSREKKESFPLTVTSAQKNPTAFYLCAREDRDCGYTFGSGTRLTVV.

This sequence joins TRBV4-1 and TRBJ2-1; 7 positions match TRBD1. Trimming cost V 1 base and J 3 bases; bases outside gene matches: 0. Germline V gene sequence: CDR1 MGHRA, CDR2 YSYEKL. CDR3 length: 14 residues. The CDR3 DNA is TGCGCCAGCAGCCAAGGACAGGGCTACAATGAGCAGTTCTTC. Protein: CASSQGQGYNEQFF.

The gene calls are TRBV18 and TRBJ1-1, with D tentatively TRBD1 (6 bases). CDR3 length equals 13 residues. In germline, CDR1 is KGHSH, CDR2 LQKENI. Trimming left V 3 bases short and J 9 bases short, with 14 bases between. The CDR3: CASSPREGTQAFF. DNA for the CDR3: TGTGCCAGCTCACCCCGGGAGGGGACACAAGCTTTCTTT.

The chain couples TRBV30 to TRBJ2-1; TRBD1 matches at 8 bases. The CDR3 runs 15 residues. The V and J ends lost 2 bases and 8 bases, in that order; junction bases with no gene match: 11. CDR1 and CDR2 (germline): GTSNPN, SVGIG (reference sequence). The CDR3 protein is CAWSLTGVLVDEQFF. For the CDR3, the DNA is TGTGCCTGGAGTCTGACAGGGGTTCTTGTCGATGAGCAGTTCTTC.

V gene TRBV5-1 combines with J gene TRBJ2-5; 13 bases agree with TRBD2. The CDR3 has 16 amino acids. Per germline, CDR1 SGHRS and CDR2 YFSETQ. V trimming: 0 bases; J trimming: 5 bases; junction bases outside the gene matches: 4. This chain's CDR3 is CASSLGLAGGEETQYF. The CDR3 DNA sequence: TGCGCCAGCAGCTTGGGACTAGCGGGGGGCGAGGAGACCCAGTACTTC.

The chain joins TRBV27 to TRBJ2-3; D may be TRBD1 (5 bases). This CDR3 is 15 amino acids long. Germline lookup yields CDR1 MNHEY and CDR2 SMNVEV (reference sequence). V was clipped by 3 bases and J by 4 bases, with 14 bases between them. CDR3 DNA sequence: TGTGCCAGCAGTTTTTTTGCAGGGCTGCCAGATACGCAGTATTTT. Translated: CASSFFAGLPDTQYF.

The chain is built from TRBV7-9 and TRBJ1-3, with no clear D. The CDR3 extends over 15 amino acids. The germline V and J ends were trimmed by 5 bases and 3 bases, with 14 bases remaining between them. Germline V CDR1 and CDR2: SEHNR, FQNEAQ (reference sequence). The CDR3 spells CASSPRWEGGNTIYF. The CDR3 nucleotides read TGTGCCAGCAGCCCCCGTTGGGAGGGTGGAAACACCATATATTTT. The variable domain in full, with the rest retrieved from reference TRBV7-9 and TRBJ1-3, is DTGVSQNPRHKITKRGQNVTFRCDPISEHNRLYWYRQTLGQGPEFLTYFQNEAQLEKSRLLSDRFSAERPKGSFSTLEIQRTEQGDSAMYLCASSPRWEGGNTIYFGEGSWLTVV.

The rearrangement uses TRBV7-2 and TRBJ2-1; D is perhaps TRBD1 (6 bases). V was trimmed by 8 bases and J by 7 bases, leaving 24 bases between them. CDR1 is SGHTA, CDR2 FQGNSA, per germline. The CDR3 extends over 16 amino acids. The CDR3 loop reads CASVRRGDIFLNEQFF. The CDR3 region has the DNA TGTGCCAGCGTCCGTCGTGGGGACATATTTTTGAATGAGCAGTTCTTC.

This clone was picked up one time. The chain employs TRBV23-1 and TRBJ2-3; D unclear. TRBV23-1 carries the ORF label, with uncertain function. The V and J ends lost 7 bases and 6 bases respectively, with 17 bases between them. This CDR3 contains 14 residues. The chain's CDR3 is CASTQTFPGDTQYF. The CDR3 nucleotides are TGCGCCAGCACCCAGACATTCCCCGGCGATACGCAGTATTTT.

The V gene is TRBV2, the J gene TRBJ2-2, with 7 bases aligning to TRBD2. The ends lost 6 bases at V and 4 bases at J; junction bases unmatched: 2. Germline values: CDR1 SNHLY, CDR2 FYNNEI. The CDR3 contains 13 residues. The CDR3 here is CASSREATGELFF. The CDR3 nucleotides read TGTGCCAGCAGCCGGGAGGCCACCGGGGAGCTGTTTTTT. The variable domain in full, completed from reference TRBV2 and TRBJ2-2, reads EPEVTQTPSHQVTQMGQEVILRCVPISNHLYFYWYRQILGQKVEFLVSFYNNEISEKSEIFDDQFSVERPDGSNFTLKIRSTKLEDSAMYFCASSREATGELFFGEGSRLTVL.

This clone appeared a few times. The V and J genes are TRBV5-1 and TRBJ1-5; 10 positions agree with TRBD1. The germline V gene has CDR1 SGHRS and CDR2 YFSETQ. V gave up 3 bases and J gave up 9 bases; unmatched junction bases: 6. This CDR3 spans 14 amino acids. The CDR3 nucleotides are TGCGCCAGCAGCTCAGGGACAGGGGATCGGCCCCAGCATTTT. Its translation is CASSSGTGDRPQHF.

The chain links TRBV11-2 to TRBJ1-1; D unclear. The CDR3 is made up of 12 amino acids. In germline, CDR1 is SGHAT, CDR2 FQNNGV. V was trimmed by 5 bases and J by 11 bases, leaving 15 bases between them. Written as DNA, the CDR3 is TGTGCCAGCAGCACAAATCCTCCGGGGGCTTTCTTT. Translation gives CASSTNPPGAFF.

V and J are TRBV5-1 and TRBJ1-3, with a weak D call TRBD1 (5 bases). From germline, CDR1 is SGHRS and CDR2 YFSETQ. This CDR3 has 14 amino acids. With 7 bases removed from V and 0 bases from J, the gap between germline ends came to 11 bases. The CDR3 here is CASGATYSGNTIYF. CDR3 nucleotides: TGCGCCAGCGGGGCGACATACTCTGGAAACACCATATATTTT.

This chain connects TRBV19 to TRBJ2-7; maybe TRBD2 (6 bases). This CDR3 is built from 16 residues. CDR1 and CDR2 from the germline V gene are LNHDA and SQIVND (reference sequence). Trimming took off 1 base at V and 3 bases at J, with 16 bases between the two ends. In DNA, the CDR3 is TGTGCCAGTAGTATAGCTCGGGGGTTAGTAGGCTACGAGCAGTACTTC. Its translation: CASSIARGLVGYEQYF. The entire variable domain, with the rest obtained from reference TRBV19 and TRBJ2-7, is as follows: DGGITQSPKYLFRKEGQNVTLSCEQNLNHDAMYWYRQDPGQGLRLIYYSQIVNDFQKGDIAEGYSVSREKKESFPLTVTSAQKNPTAFYLCASSIARGLVGYEQYFGPGTRLTVT.

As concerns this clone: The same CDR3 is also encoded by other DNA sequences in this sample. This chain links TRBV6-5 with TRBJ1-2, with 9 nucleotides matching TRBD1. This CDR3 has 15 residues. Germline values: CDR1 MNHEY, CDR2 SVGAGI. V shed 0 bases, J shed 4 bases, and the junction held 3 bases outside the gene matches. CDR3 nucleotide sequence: TGTGCCAGCAGTTACTCGGGGACAGGGCTCTATGGCTACACCTTC. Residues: CASSYSGTGLYGYTF.

As DNA, the CDR3 is TGTGCCACCAGTGTCGGGACAGGGGATGTCACAGATACGCAGTATTTT. This encodes CATSVGTGDVTDTQYF. The rearrangement links TRBV24-1 to TRBJ2-3, with 10 positions matching TRBD1. The J segment lost 2 bases and the V segment lost 5 bases, leaving 6 bases of the junction unmatched. Germline CDR1 KGHDR, CDR2 SFDVKD. The CDR3 is 16 residues long.

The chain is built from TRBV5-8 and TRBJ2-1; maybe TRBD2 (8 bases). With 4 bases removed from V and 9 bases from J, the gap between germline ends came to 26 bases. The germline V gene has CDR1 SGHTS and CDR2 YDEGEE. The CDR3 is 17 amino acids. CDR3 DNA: TGTGCCAGCAGCCTGGAGGGGGCGGGAGGTCGCCTTGCTGAGCAGTTCTTC. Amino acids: CASSLEGAGGRLAEQFF.